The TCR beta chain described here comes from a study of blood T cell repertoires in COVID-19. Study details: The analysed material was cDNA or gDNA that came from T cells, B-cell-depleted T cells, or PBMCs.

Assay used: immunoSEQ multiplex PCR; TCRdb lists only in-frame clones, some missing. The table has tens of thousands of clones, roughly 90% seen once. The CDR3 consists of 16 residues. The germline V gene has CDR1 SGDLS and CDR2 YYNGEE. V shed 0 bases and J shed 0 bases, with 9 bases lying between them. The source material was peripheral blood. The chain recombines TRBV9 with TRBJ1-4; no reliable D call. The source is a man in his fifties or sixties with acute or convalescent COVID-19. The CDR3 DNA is TGTGCCAGCAGCGTAGGTCTCGGGACAACTAATGAAAAACTGTTTTTT. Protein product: CASSVGLGTTNEKLFF.